This T cell receptor beta chain appears in the sequencing data of a study of blood T cells in healthy people across ages. Whole-study findings and limits: TCR beta diversity was tightly associated with the proportion of naive T cells. Long-lived and aged donors differed, with more naive CD4+ cells and higher diversity in the long-lived.

This clonotype was seen a few times. Its target is not known. There are 13 residues in the CDR3. V was trimmed by 6 bases and J by 3 bases, leaving 8 bases between them. For the second PCR, which ran for roughly 6 to 12 cycles, a sample-barcoded 5' primer and a J-beta primer mix were used. One entry per CDR3 protein results from TCRdb running MiXCR on the 5' RACE reads. The data show about 800,000 distinct CDR3 sequences, approximately 25% seen once. This sample was shared with a second study, whose subject was T cells of mothers and their children. That paper adds: The entire RNA extract went into cDNA synthesis at approximately 1.5 ug per 15 ul. The study found slightly higher but non-significant overlap in related versus unrelated mother-child pairs.

This clonotype was sampled from a boy between 5 and 17 years old in good health. The specimen sequenced was blood. This chain uses TRBV12-3 or TRBV12-4 with TRBJ2-2; TRBD2 is a possible D gene (5 bases). The CDR3 loop reads CASRNGDTGELFF. DNA of the CDR3: TGTGCCAGCAGGAACGGGGACACCGGGGAGCTGTTTTTT.